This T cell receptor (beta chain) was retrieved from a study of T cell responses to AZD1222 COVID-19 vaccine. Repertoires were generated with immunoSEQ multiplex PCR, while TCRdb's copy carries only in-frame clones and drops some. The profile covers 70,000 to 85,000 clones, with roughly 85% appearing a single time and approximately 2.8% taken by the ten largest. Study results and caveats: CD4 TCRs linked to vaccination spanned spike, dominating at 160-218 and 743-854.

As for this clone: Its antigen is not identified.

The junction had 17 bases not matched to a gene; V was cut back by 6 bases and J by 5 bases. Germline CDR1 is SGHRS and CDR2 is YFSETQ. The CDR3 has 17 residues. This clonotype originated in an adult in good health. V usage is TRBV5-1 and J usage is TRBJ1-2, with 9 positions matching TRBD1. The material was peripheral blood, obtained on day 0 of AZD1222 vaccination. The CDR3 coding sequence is TGCGCCAGCATCCCCCCATTAGCCGGGGACAGGGTATATGGCTACACCTTC. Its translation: CASIPPLAGDRVYGYTF.